This TCR beta chain derives from a study of graft-versus-host responses after intestinal transplantation. The germline CDR1 and CDR2 sequences are MDHEN and SYDVKM. The J segment lost 2 bases and the V segment lost 4 bases, leaving 5 bases of the junction unmatched. The length of the CDR3 is 16 residues. The assay was immunoSEQ multiplex PCR, and TCRdb's table has in-frame clones only and misses some. The data hold some 9,500 clones, with roughly 30% observed a single time. The authors plated roughly 200,000 CFSE-labeled responder cells with roughly 200,000 irradiated, violet-dye-labeled stimulator cells.

The sequencing here drew on alloreactive CD8+ T cells from a mixed lymphocyte reaction culture, taken before transplantation. Documented subset: CFSE-low proliferating T cells sorted from roughly 6-day pre-transplant mixed lymphocyte reaction (GvH or HvG direction). This TCR was recovered from a human patient who was an organ donor for intestinal transplantation. The gene calls are TRBV28 and TRBJ1-5; 10 bases fit TRBD1. The CDR3 coding sequence is TGTGCCAGCAGTTCCCCCGGGACAGGGGGCAATCAGCCCCAGCATTTT. It specifies CASSSPGTGGNQPQHF.